This T cell receptor beta chain appears in the sequencing data of a study of cytomegalovirus exposure and HLA in healthy donors. In germline, CDR1 is WNHNN, CDR2 SYGVQD (reference sequence). V lost 7 bases and J 9 bases, leaving 16 bases between the germline ends. The CDR3 is made up of 13 amino acids. The PCR made use of 60 Vbeta and 13 Jbeta primers. Assay used: immunoSEQ multiplex PCR; TCRdb lists only in-frame clones, some missing. The data show more than 65,000 clones, roughly 74% seen once. This clone was recorded once. The sample was PBMCs. This receptor was taken from a woman aged 60 to 75 in good health and CMV-seropositive. The chain uses TRBV10-1 and TRBJ2-1; D may be TRBD1 (6 bases). This chain's CDR3 is CASTGQTSGEQFF. CDR3 DNA: TGCGCCAGCACTGGACAGACCTCCGGTGAGCAGTTCTTC.